These T cell receptor beta chains were read from a single sample in a study of T cell responses to AZD1222 COVID-19 vaccine. Produced via immunoSEQ multiplex PCR; TCRdb's table is partial and in-frame only. Of 150,000 to 200,000 clones listed, around 94% are singletons. This specimen was peripheral blood, taken 28 days after the second AZD1222 dose. The receptors derive from an adult who received the AZD1222 COVID-19 vaccine. Each CDR3 is given with its conserved first and last residue. D genes are given only for firm matches. A clone size is listed for some rows: how often the clone was seen (once, few, many), or a class if it is expanded.

clone_size: .
j_call: TRBJ2-2
d_call: .
v_call: TRBV9
cdr3_aa: CASSVTRNTGELFF
cdr3_nt: TGTGCCAGCAGCGTCACTAGGAACACCGGGGAGCTGTTTTTT

clone_size: .
j_call: TRBJ2-7
d_call: TRBD1
v_call: TRBV7-9
cdr3_aa: CASSLGQGVWDEQYF
cdr3_nt: TGTGCCAGCAGCTTGGGACAGGGAGTGTGGGACGAGCAGTACTTC

clone_size: .
j_call: TRBJ2-1
d_call: TRBD2
v_call: TRBV7-2
cdr3_aa: CASSLAPGTREEQFF
cdr3_nt: TGTGCCAGCAGCTTAGCGCCCGGGACTAGAGAAGAACAGTTCTTC

clone_size: .
j_call: TRBJ2-5
d_call: .
v_call: TRBV5-1
cdr3_aa: CASSLSSQLQETQYF
cdr3_nt: TGCGCCAGCAGCTTAAGTTCACAGCTCCAAGAGACCCAGTACTTC

clone_size: .
j_call: TRBJ2-1
d_call: .
v_call: TRBV4-3
cdr3_aa: CASKVQGGNEQFF
cdr3_nt: TGCGCCAGCAAGGTACAGGGCGGAAATGAGCAGTTCTTC

clone_size: .
j_call: TRBJ1-5
d_call: .
v_call: TRBV7-8
cdr3_aa: CASSLEGGFGQPQHF
cdr3_nt: TGTGCCAGCAGCTTAGAGGGGGGGTTCGGTCAGCCCCAGCATTTT

clone_size: .
j_call: TRBJ2-2
d_call: TRBD1
v_call: TRBV2
cdr3_aa: CASSERQGGTGELFF
cdr3_nt: TGTGCCAGCAGTGAAAGACAGGGTGGCACCGGGGAGCTGTTTTTT

clone_size: .
j_call: TRBJ1-2
d_call: .
v_call: TRBV2
cdr3_aa: CASIYNRNYGYTF
cdr3_nt: TGTGCCAGCATCTATAACAGGAACTATGGCTACACCTTC

clone_size: once
j_call: TRBJ1-6
d_call: .
v_call: TRBV5-5
cdr3_aa: CASMSGQSNSPLHF
cdr3_nt: TGTGCCAGCATGTCCGGACAGTCGAATTCACCCCTCCACTTT

clone_size: .
j_call: TRBJ2-1
d_call: TRBD2
v_call: TRBV4-1
cdr3_aa: CASSQGLAGASYNEQFF
cdr3_nt: TGCGCCAGCAGCCAAGGACTAGCGGGAGCCTCCTACAATGAGCAGTTCTTC

clone_size: .
j_call: TRBJ1-2
d_call: .
v_call: TRBV5-8
cdr3_aa: CASSLGRFYGYTF
cdr3_nt: TGTGCCAGCAGCTTGGGCCGGTTCTATGGCTACACCTTC

clone_size: .
j_call: TRBJ1-2
d_call: .
v_call: TRBV28
cdr3_aa: CASSGPDYGYTF
cdr3_nt: TGTGCCAGCAGTGGCCCAGACTATGGCTACACCTTC

clone_size: .
j_call: TRBJ1-2
d_call: .
v_call: TRBV9
cdr3_aa: CASSSQRNYGYTF
cdr3_nt: TGTGCCAGCAGCTCCCAGCGGAACTATGGCTACACCTTC

clone_size: .
j_call: TRBJ1-5
d_call: .
v_call: TRBV5-8
cdr3_aa: CASSLVDRSNQPQHF
cdr3_nt: TGTGCCAGCAGCTTGGTCGACAGGAGCAATCAGCCCCAGCATTTT

clone_size: .
j_call: TRBJ1-3
d_call: .
v_call: TRBV7-6
cdr3_aa: CASSLGGGPAGNTIYF
cdr3_nt: TGTGCCAGCAGCTTAGGGGGGGGCCCGGCTGGAAACACCATATATTTT

clone_size: .
j_call: TRBJ2-3
d_call: TRBD2
v_call: TRBV15
cdr3_aa: CATSRDRGSGRRGDTQYF
cdr3_nt: TGTGCCACCAGCAGAGATAGGGGGAGCGGGAGACGAGGTGATACGCAGTATTTT

clone_size: .
j_call: TRBJ2-2
d_call: TRBD1
v_call: TRBV27
cdr3_aa: CASRRTGKSTGELFF
cdr3_nt: TGTGCCAGCAGGAGGACAGGGAAAAGCACCGGGGAGCTGTTTTTT

clone_size: .
j_call: TRBJ1-5
d_call: .
v_call: TRBV2
cdr3_aa: CASSGGGENNQPQHF
cdr3_nt: TGTGCCAGCAGTGGGGGAGGAGAGAACAATCAGCCCCAGCATTTT

clone_size: .
j_call: TRBJ1-2
d_call: .
v_call: TRBV3-1/TRBV3-2
cdr3_aa: CASSLPMGVQGQGRNYGYTF
cdr3_nt: TGTGCCAGCAGCCTTCCAATGGGAGTCCAAGGGCAGGGCCGTAACTATGGCTACACCTTC

clone_size: .
j_call: TRBJ2-1
d_call: .
v_call: TRBV6-5
cdr3_aa: CASRRSVRQFF
cdr3_nt: TGTGCCAGCAGGAGGTCGGTTCGGCAGTTCTTC

clone_size: once
j_call: TRBJ1-1
d_call: .
v_call: TRBV3-1/TRBV3-2
cdr3_aa: CASSQGVGGTEAFF
cdr3_nt: TGTGCCAGCAGCCAAGGCGTAGGGGGTACTGAAGCTTTCTTT